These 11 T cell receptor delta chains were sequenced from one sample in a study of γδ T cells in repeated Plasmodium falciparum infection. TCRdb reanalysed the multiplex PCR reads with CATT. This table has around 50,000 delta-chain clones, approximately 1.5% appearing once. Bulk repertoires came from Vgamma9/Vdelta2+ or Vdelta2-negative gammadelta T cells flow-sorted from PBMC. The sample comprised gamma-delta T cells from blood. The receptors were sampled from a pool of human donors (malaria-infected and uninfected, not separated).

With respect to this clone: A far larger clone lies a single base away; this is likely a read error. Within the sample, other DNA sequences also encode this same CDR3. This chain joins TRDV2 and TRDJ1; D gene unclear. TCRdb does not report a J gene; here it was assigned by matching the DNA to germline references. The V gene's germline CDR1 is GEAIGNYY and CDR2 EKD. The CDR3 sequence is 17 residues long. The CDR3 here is CACDPHRAQKYTDKLIF. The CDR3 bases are TGCGCCTGTGACCCTCACCGAGCACAAAAATACACCGATAAACTCATCTTT.

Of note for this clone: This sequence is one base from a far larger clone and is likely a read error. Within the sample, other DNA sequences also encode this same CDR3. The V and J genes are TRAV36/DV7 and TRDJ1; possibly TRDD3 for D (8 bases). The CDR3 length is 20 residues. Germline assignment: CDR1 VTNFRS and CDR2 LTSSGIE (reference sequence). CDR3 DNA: TGTGCTGTGGCTCGCTGGGATTCCTACGGGGCTACTGGGGGTCGAAATAAGCTCATCTTT. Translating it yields CAVARWDSYGATGGRNKLIF.

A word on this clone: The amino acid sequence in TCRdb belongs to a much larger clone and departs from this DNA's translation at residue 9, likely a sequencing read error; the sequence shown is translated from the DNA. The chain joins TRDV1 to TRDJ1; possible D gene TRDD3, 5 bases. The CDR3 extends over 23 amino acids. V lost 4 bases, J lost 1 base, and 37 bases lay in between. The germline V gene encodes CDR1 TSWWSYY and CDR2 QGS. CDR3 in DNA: TGTGCTCTTGGGGTCCGTAGGGGGTCGGCCCAAGAGGCGTATACTGTCCTCACCGATAAACTCATCTTT. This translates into CALGVRRGSAQEAYTVLTDKLIF.

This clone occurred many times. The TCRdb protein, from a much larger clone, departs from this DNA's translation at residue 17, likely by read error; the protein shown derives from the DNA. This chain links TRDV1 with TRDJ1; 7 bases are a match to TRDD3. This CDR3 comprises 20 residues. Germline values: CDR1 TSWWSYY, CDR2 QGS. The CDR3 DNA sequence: TGTGCTCTTGGGGCAATACCGGGGGATTTAAAAGGGCGTAAGACCGATGAACTCATCTTT. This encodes CALGAIPGDLKGRKTDELIF.

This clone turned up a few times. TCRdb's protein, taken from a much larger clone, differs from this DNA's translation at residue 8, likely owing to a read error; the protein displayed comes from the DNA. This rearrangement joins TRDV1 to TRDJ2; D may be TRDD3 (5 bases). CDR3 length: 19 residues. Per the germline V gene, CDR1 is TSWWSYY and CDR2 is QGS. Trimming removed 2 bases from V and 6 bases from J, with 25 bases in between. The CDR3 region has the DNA TGTGCTCTTGGGGAAGTGGCTACCGCGACTGGCGTTGGGGCAGCACAACTCTTCTTT. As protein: CALGEVATATGVGAAQLFF.

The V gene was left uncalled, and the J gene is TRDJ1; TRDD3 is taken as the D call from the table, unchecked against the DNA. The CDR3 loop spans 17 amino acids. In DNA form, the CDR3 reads TGTGCTATTGGGGAACAATTATCTTCCTGGGCAGGACGTAAACTAATATTT. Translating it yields CAIGEQLSSWAGRKLIF.

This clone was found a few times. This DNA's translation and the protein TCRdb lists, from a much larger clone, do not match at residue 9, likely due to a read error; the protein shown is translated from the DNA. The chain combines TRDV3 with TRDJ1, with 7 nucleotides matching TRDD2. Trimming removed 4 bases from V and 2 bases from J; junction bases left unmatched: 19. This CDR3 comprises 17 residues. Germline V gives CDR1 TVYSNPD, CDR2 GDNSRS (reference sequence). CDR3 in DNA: TGTGCCTCTAGGCTTCCTAGCTCAACACTTGAGACCGATAAACTCATCTTT. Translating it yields CASRLPSSTLETDKLIF.

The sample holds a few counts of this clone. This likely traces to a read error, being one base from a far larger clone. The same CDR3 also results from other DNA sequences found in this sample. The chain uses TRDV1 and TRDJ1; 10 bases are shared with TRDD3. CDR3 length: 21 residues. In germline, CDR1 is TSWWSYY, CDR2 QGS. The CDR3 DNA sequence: TGTGCCCTTGGGGAAATTAGGTCCTACCGATACTGGGGGATCCCTTACGATAAACTCATCTTT. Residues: CALGEIRSYRYWGIPYDKLIF.

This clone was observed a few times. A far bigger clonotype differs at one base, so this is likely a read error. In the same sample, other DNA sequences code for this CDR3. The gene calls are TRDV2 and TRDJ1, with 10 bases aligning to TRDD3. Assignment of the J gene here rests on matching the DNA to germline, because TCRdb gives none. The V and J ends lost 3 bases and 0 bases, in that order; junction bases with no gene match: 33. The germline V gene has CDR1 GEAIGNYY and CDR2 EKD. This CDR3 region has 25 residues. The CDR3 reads CACDPIRSSSYSWGILRAYTDKLIF. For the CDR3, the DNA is TGTGCCTGTGACCCGATTCGTTCAAGTTCCTACTCGTGGGGGATACTAAGGGCGTACACCGATAAACTCATCTTT.

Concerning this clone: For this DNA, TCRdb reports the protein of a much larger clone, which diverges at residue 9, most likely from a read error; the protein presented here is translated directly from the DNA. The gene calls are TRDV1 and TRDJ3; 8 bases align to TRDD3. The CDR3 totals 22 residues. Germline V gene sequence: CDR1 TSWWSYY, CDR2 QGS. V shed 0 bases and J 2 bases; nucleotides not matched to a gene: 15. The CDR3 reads CALGELISGTGGSPWDTRQMFF. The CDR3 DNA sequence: TGTGCTCTTGGGGAACTGATTTCCGGGACTGGGGGGAGCCCCTGGGACACCCGACAGATGTTTTTC.

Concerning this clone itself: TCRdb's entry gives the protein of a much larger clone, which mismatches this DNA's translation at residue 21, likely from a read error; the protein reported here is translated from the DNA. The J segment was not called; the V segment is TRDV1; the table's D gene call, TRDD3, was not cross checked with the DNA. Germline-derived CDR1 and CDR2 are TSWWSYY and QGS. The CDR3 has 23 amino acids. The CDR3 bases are TGTGCTCTTGGGGAACGGGGGCCTTCCTACACCCCATGGTACGATTCGTACACCGATAAACCCATCTTT. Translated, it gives CALGERGPSYTPWYDSYTDKPIF.